The present TCR beta chain was sequenced within a study of blood T cell repertoires in COVID-19. This clone has just one count. The CDR3 has 17 residues. Germline V gene sequence: CDR1 SGHTA, CDR2 FQGNSA. V was cut by 5 bases and J by 0 bases, with 14 bases left in between. The repertoire was sequenced with immunoSEQ multiplex PCR; TCRdb's copy has only in-frame clones and lacks some. Here the sample spans approximately 300,000 clones, 75% to 95% being singletons. The sequenced material came from peripheral blood. J is TRBJ1-6 and V is TRBV7-2, with D maybe TRBD1 (5 bases). The TCR originated in a woman in her twenties or thirties with COVID-19, enrolled during active disease. CDR3 amino acids: CASSRGEGTSYNSPLHF. The CDR3 region has the DNA TGTGCCAGCAGCAGAGGGGAGGGTACCTCCTATAATTCACCCCTCCACTTT.